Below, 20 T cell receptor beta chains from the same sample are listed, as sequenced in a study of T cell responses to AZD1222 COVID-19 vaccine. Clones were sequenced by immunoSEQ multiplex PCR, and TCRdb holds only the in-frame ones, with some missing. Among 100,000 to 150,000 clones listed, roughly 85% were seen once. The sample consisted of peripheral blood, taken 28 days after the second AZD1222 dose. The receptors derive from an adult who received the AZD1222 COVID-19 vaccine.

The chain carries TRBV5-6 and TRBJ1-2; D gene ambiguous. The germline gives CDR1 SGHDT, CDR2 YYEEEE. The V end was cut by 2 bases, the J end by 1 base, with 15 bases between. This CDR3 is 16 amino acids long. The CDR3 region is CASSFARQHYNYGYTF. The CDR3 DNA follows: TGTGCCAGCAGCTTTGCGCGGCAGCACTATAACTATGGCTACACCTTC.

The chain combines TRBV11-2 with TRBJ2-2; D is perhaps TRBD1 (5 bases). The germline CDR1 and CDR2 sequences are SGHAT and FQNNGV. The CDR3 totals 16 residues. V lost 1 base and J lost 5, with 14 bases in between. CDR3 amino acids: CASSLVTQGVTGELFF. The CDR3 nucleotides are TGTGCCAGCAGCTTAGTTACCCAGGGTGTTACCGGGGAGCTGTTTTTT.

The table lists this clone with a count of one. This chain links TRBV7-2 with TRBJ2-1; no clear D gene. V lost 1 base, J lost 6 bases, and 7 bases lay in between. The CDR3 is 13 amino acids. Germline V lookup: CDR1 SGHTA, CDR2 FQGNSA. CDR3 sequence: CASSLGTPNEQFF. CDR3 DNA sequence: TGTGCCAGCAGCTTAGGCACTCCCAATGAGCAGTTCTTC.

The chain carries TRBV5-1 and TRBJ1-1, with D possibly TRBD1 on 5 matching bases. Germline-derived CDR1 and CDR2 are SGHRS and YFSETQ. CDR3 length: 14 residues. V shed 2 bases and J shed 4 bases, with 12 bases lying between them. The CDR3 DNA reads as TGCGCCAGCAGCTTTGAACAGGTGGGCACTGAAGCTTTCTTT. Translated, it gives CASSFEQVGTEAFF.

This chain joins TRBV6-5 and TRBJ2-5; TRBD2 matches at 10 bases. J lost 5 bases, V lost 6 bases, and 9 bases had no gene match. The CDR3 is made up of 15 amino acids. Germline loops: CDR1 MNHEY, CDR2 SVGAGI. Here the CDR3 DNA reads TGTGCCAGCAGGCGACTAGCGGGCAGTGGGGAGACCCAGTACTTC. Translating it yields CASRRLAGSGETQYF.

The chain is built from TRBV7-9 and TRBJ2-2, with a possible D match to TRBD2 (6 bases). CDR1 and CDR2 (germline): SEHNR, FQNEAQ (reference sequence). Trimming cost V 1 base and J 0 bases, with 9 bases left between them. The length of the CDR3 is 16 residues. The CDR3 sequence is CASSLVGRSNTGELFF. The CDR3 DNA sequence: TGTGCCAGCAGCTTAGTTGGGAGGTCGAACACCGGGGAGCTGTTTTTT.

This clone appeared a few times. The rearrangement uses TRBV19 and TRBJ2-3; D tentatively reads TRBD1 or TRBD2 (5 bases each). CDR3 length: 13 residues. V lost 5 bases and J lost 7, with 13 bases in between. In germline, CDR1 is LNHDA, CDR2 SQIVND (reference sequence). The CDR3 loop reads CASSEGRLNTQYF. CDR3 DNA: TGTGCCAGTAGTGAGGGACGGCTCAATACGCAGTATTTT.

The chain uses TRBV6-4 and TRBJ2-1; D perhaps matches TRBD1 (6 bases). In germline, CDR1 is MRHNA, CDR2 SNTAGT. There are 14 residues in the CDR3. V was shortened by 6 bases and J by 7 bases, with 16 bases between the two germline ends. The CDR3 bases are TGTGCCAGCAGCGGGCTTTTCCAGGGGAATGAGCAGTTCTTC. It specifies CASSGLFQGNEQFF.

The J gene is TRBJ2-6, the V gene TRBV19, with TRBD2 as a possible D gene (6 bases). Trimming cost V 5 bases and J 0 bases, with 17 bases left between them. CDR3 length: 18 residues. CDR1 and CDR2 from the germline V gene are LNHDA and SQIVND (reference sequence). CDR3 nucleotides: TGTGCCAGTAGTCCCCCGGCGGGGCGAAACTCTGGGGCCAACGTCCTGACTTTC. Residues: CASSPPAGRNSGANVLTF. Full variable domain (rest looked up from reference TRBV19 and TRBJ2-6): DGGITQSPKYLFRKEGQNVTLSCEQNLNHDAMYWYRQDPGQGLRLIYYSQIVNDFQKGDIAEGYSVSREKKESFPLTVTSAQKNPTAFYLCASSPPAGRNSGANVLTFGAGSRLTVL.

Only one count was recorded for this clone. In DNA, the CDR3 is TGTGCCTGGAATATAGGAGGGGACACTGAAGCTTTCTTT. Its translation is CAWNIGGDTEAFF. The J gene is TRBJ1-1, the V gene TRBV30, with D tentatively TRBD1 (5 bases). CDR1 and CDR2 from the germline V gene are GTSNPN and SVGIG (reference sequence). V was cut by 4 bases and J by 3 bases, with 12 bases left in between. The CDR3 is 13 residues long. Full variable domain (remainder filled in from reference TRBV30 and TRBJ1-1): SQTIHQWPATLVQPVGSPLSLECTVEGTSNPNLYWYRQAAGRGLQLLFYSVGIGQISSEVPQNLSASRPQDRQFILSSKKLLLSDSGFYLCAWNIGGDTEAFFGQGTRLTVV.

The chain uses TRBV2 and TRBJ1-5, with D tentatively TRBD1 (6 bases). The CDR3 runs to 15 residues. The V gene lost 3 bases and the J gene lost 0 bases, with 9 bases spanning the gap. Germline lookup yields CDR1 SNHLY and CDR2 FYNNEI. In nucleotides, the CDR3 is TGTGCCAGCAGTGACCCAGGGGCTAGCAATCAGCCCCAGCATTTT. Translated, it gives CASSDPGASNQPQHF.

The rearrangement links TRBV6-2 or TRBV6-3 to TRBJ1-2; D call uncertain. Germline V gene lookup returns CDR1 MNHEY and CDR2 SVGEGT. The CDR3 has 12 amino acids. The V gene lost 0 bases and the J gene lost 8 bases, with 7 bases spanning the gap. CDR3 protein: CASSYSVEGYTF. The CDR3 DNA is TGTGCCAGCAGTTACTCGGTGGAGGGCTACACCTTC.

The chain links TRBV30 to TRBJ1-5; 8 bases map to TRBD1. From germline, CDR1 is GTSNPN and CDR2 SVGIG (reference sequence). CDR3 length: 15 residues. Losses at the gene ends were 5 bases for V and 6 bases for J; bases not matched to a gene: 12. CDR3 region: CAWGFGQGVGQPQHF. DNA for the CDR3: TGTGCCTGGGGGTTTGGACAGGGTGTCGGTCAGCCCCAGCATTTT.

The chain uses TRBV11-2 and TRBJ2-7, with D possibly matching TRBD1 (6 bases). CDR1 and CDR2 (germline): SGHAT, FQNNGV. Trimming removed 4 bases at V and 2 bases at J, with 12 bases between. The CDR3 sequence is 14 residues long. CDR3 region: CASSSGAGAYEQYF. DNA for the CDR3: TGTGCCAGCAGCTCCGGGGCAGGGGCCTACGAGCAGTACTTC. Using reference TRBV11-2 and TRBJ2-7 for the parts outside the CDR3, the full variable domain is EAGVAQSPRYKIIEKRQSVAFWCNPISGHATLYWYQQILGQGPKLLIQFQNNGVVDDSQLPKDRFSAERLKGVDSTLKIQPAKLEDSAVYLCASSSGAGAYEQYFGPGTRLTVT.

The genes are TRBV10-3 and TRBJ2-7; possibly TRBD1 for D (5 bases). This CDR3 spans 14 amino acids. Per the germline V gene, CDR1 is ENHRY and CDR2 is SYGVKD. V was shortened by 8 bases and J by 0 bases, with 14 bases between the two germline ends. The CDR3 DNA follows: TGTGCCATCCGCCTGGGGCAGAACTCCTACGAGCAGTACTTC. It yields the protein CAIRLGQNSYEQYF.

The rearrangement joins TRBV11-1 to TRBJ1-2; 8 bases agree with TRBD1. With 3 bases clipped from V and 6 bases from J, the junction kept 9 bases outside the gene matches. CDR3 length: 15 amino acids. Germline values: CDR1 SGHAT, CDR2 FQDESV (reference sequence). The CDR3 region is CASSFGPTGEDGYTF. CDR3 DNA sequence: TGTGCCAGCAGCTTTGGACCGACAGGGGAGGATGGCTACACCTTC.

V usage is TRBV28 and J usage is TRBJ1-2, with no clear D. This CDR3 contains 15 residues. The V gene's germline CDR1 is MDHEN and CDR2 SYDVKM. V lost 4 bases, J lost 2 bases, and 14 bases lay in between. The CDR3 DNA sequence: TGTGCCAGCAGTTCCGCCCAGGTTCGAAACTATGGCTACACCTTC. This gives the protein CASSSAQVRNYGYTF.

CDR3 nucleotide sequence: TGCGCCAGCAGCCAACGTTGGGACAGGGGCGTCTCTGGAAACACCATATATTTT. Translation: CASSQRWDRGVSGNTIYF. V usage is TRBV4-1 and J usage is TRBJ1-3, with 10 bases lining up with TRBD1. CDR3 length equals 18 residues. Trimming removed 2 bases from V and 0 bases from J; junction bases left unmatched: 7. Germline V CDR1 and CDR2: MGHRA, YSYEKL.

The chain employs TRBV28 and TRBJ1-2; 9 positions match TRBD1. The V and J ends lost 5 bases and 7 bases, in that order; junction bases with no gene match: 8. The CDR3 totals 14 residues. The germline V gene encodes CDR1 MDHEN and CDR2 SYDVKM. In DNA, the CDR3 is TGTGCCAGCAGTGGCGGGGACAGGGTGACTGGCTACACCTTC. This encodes CASSGGDRVTGYTF.

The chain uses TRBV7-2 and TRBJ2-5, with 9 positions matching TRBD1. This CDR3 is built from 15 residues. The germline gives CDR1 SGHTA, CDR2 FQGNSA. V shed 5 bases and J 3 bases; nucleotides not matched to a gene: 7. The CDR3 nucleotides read TGTGCCAGCAGCCCAGGGACAGGGTGGGAAGAGACCCAGTACTTC. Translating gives CASSPGTGWEETQYF.